This passage covers 24 T cell receptor beta chains from one sample sequenced in a study of control samples from healthy donors and cancer patients. Libraries were prepared by immunoSEQ multiplex PCR; TCRdb keeps only in-frame clonotypes and omits some of them. Of approximately 80,000 clones listed, 91% are singletons. Source material: blood. All receptors come from a young man in good health.

Only one count was recorded for this clone. The chain links TRBV13 to TRBJ2-3; 8 positions match TRBD2. The CDR3 has 16 residues. J gave up 2 bases and V 2 bases, and 6 bases lay outside the gene matches. Germline CDR1 PRHDT, CDR2 FYEKMQ (reference sequence). The CDR3 here is CASSLFTSGFTDTQYF. CDR3 nucleotide sequence: TGTGCCAGCAGCTTATTTACTAGCGGTTTCACAGATACGCAGTATTTT.

The chain links TRBV11-3 to TRBJ2-5; D is tentatively TRBD1 or TRBD2 (6 bases each). Germline CDR1 is SGHNT and CDR2 is YENEEA. The CDR3 loop spans 17 amino acids. Between the trimmed V and J ends, which lost 4 bases and 5 bases, there was a span of 23 bases. CDR3 protein: CASSSRAAGRGGETQYF. CDR3 DNA: TGTGCCAGCAGCTCCCGGGCGGCGGGACGAGGGGGGGAGACCCAGTACTTC. The full variable domain, completed using reference TRBV11-3 and TRBJ2-5, is EAGVVQSPRYKIIEKKQPVAFWCNPISGHNTLYWYLQNLGQGPELLIRYENEEAVDDSQLPKDRFSAERLKGVDSTLKIQPAELGDSAVYLCASSSRAAGRGGETQYFGPGTRLLVL.

This rearrangement joins TRBV28 to TRBJ2-3; perhaps TRBD1 as D (6 bases). Germline CDR1 reads MDHEN; CDR2 reads SYDVKM. V gave up 6 bases and J gave up 2 bases, with 15 bases separating them. The CDR3 totals 15 residues. The chain's CDR3 is CASSLGTPTTDTQYF. The CDR3 coding sequence is TGTGCCAGCAGCCTTGGGACACCTACCACAGATACGCAGTATTTT. The variable domain in full, completed from reference TRBV28 and TRBJ2-3, reads DVKVTQSSRYLVKRTGEKVFLECVQDMDHENMFWYRQDPGLGLRLIYFSYDVKMKEKGDIPEGYSVSREKKERFSLILESASTNQTSMYLCASSLGTPTTDTQYFGPGTRLTVL.

The chain links TRBV4-1 to TRBJ2-3, with 7 bases identical to TRBD2. The CDR3 runs to 16 residues. V dropped 1 base and J dropped 0; count of bases not matched to a gene: 4. Germline CDR1 MGHRA, CDR2 YSYEKL. CDR3 nucleotides: TGCGCCAGCAGCCAAGGGCTAGCGGATAGCACAGATACGCAGTATTTT. Amino acid sequence: CASSQGLADSTDTQYF.

The chain couples TRBV5-1 to TRBJ1-2; 7 nucleotides agree with TRBD1. The trim removed 0 bases at V and 4 bases at J, leaving 12 bases unmatched. Germline V CDR1 and CDR2: SGHRS, YFSETQ. This CDR3 is built from 17 residues. The CDR3 nucleotides are TGCGCCAGCAGCTTGGCTTCCGGGACAGACAGGCCCTATGGCTACACCTTC. It encodes CASSLASGTDRPYGYTF.

This clone was observed a single time. The rearrangement links TRBV4-1 to TRBJ2-2, with 11 positions matching TRBD2. The V segment lost 1 base and the J segment 1 base; nucleotides outside the gene matches: 8. The CDR3 has 19 residues. Germline V gives CDR1 MGHRA, CDR2 YSYEKL. The CDR3 loop is CASSQGVLAGAGNTGELFF. The CDR3 nucleotides read TGCGCCAGCAGCCAAGGGGTACTAGCGGGGGCAGGGAACACCGGGGAGCTGTTTTTT.

This chain uses TRBV2 with TRBJ1-5, with D possibly TRBD1 on 5 matching bases. The length of the CDR3 is 13 residues. Looked up from germline, CDR1 is SNHLY and CDR2 is FYNNEI. V was clipped by 8 bases and J by 5 bases, with 13 bases between them. In DNA, the CDR3 is TGTGCCAGCGGCTCGGGCAGGGATCAGCCCCAGCATTTT. Amino acids: CASGSGRDQPQHF. Using reference TRBV2 and TRBJ1-5 for the parts outside the CDR3, the full variable domain is EPEVTQTPSHQVTQMGQEVILRCVPISNHLYFYWYRQILGQKVEFLVSFYNNEISEKSEIFDDQFSVERPDGSNFTLKIRSTKLEDSAMYFCASGSGRDQPQHFGDGTRLSIL.

The gene calls are TRBV6-1 and TRBJ1-2; 7 bases map to TRBD1. J gave up 3 bases and V 0 bases, and 4 bases lay outside the gene matches. Germline V gene sequence: CDR1 MNHNS, CDR2 SASEGT. This CDR3 spans 15 amino acids. CDR3 nucleotides: TGTGCCAGCAGTGAAGCGCCCGGGACAGACTATGGCTACACCTTC. Its protein product is CASSEAPGTDYGYTF.

The chain uses TRBV6-4 and TRBJ2-7; D is possibly TRBD2 (5 bases). The CDR3 extends over 10 amino acids. The germline V gene encodes CDR1 MRHNA and CDR2 SNTAGT. CDR3 nucleotides: TGTGCTTGGACTTCCTACGAGCAGTACTTC. Its protein product is CAWTSYEQYF.

This chain uses TRBV3-1 (or the pseudogene TRBV3-2) with TRBJ2-1, with 7 bases aligning to TRBD1. V trimming: 3 bases; J trimming: 0 bases; junction bases outside the gene matches: 2. CDR3 length equals 15 residues. Per the germline V gene, CDR1 is LGHDT and CDR2 is YNNKEL (reference sequence). The CDR3: CASSQGQSSYNEQFF. Written as DNA, the CDR3 is TGTGCCAGCAGCCAGGGACAGAGCTCCTACAATGAGCAGTTCTTC.

This sequence joins TRBV19 and TRBJ1-4; no clear D. This CDR3 is built from 16 residues. Looked up from germline, CDR1 is LNHDA and CDR2 is SQIVND (reference sequence). The V end lost 3 bases, the J end lost 0 bases, and 11 bases lay between the germline ends. CDR3 DNA sequence: TGTGCCAGTAGTATTAGTCAGTTTGCAACTAATGAAAAACTGTTTTTT. Encoded protein: CASSISQFATNEKLFF.

V and J are TRBV5-8 and TRBJ2-7; D remains ambiguous. There are 14 residues in the CDR3. V was cut by 4 bases and J by 5 bases, with 16 bases left in between. Germline V gives CDR1 SGHTS, CDR2 YDEGEE. For the CDR3, the DNA is TGTGCCAGCAGCCATAAGAGTCCGCCCCACGAGCAGTACTTC. Translated: CASSHKSPPHEQYF.

CDR3 loop: CASSLALRETQYF. The CDR3 DNA reads as TGTGCCAGCAGCTTAGCGCTAAGAGAGACCCAGTACTTC. The chain uses TRBV11-1 and TRBJ2-5; D is undetermined. V was cut by 0 bases and J by 4 bases, with 6 bases left in between. CDR1 is SGHAT and CDR2 is FQDESV in the germline V gene (reference sequence). The length of the CDR3 is 13 residues.

The chain couples TRBV6-6 to TRBJ1-5; weak D call: TRBD1 (5 bases). The CDR3 has 15 residues. CDR1 MNHNY and CDR2 SVGAGI come from the germline V gene (reference sequence). The ends were cut back, 5 bases at V and 0 bases at J, with 11 bases in the middle. CDR3 amino acids: CASSQGRDSNQPQHF. Written as DNA, the CDR3 is TGTGCCAGCAGTCAGGGACGAGATAGCAATCAGCCCCAGCATTTT.

V gene TRBV27 combines with J gene TRBJ2-3; 7 bases agree with TRBD1. Unmatched junction bases numbered 6, after V lost 9 bases and J lost 3 bases. In germline, CDR1 is MNHEY, CDR2 SMNVEV (reference sequence). The CDR3 sequence is 13 residues long. The DNA for the CDR3 is TGTGCCAGTGGGACAGTCGGGACAGATACGCAGTATTTT. Amino acids: CASGTVGTDTQYF.

This clone was observed once. This chain connects TRBV14 to TRBJ1-2; the D is unclear. V was cut by 1 base and J by 8 bases, with 11 bases left in between. CDR1 SGHDN and CDR2 FVKESK come from the germline V gene. There are 13 residues in the CDR3. CDR3 loop: CASSQARGHGYTF. The CDR3 region has the DNA TGTGCCAGCAGCCAAGCTCGGGGTCACGGCTACACCTTC.

V usage is TRBV30 and J usage is TRBJ2-1; tentatively, D is TRBD2 (7 bases). This CDR3 region has 15 residues. Per the germline V gene, CDR1 is GTSNPN and CDR2 is SVGIG (reference sequence). The ends were cut back, 0 bases at V and 5 bases at J, with 14 bases in the middle. CDR3 coding DNA: TGTGCCTGGAGTGTTGGCGGGGGCCCCCACAATGAGCAGTTCTTC. Its translation is CAWSVGGGPHNEQFF.

The chain joins TRBV10-3 to TRBJ1-1, with 9 bases fitting TRBD1. Germline V gene sequence: CDR1 ENHRY, CDR2 SYGVKD. J was trimmed by 4 bases and V by 6 bases; bases with no gene match: 9. CDR3 size: 15 residues. CDR3 nucleotides: TGTGCCATCAGGCCGCCGGGACAGGGTTCCACTGAAGCTTTCTTT. Residues: CAIRPPGQGSTEAFF.

This clone occurred once. The CDR3 spells CATSDGYEQYF. The CDR3, as DNA: TGTGCCACCAGTGATGGGTACGAGCAGTACTTC. The genes are TRBV24-1 and TRBJ2-7; D unclear. The ends were cut back, 3 bases at V and 4 bases at J, with 3 bases in the middle. Germline values: CDR1 KGHDR, CDR2 SFDVKD. The CDR3 consists of 11 residues.

The chain links TRBV21-1 to TRBJ2-7; the table's D gene call, TRBD1, was not cross checked with the DNA. TRBV21-1 is a recognized pseudogene. The CDR3 contains 14 residues. This CDR3 is CASSNSTGGYEQYF. The CDR3 DNA follows: TGTGCCAGCAGCAATTCGACAGGGGGTTACGAGCAGTACTTC.

The rearrangement uses TRBV6-4 and TRBJ2-3; no firm D call. V lost 2 bases to trimming and J lost 2 bases, with 5 bases between them. The CDR3 covers 13 residues. The V gene's germline CDR1 is MRHNA and CDR2 SNTAGT. CDR3 DNA: TGTGCCAGCAGTGACGGTGCCACAGATACGCAGTATTTT. Translating gives CASSDGATDTQYF.

This clone appeared a single time. This sequence joins TRBV14 and TRBJ1-3; no definite D call. Germline-derived CDR1 and CDR2 are SGHDN and FVKESK. This CDR3 contains 18 residues. V lost 0 bases and J 4 bases, leaving 19 bases between the germline ends. The CDR3 DNA reads as TGTGCCAGCAGCCAAGAAGTACCTGGACTATTCTCGGGAAACACCATATATTTT. Residues: CASSQEVPGLFSGNTIYF.

Only one count was recorded for this clone. This chain uses TRBV6-5 with TRBJ2-7; D is possibly TRBD1 (6 bases). Germline V gene lookup returns CDR1 MNHEY and CDR2 SVGAGI. There are 15 residues in the CDR3. With 0 bases removed from V and 3 bases from J, the gap between germline ends came to 12 bases. CDR3 protein: CASSYSGRGNYEQYF. The CDR3 DNA follows: TGTGCCAGCAGTTACTCGGGCAGGGGAAACTACGAGCAGTACTTC.

The chain couples TRBV28 to TRBJ2-7; 9 bases are shared with TRBD1. This CDR3 contains 15 residues. CDR1 is MDHEN, CDR2 SYDVKM, per germline. V shed 5 bases, J shed 5 bases, and the junction held 10 bases outside the gene matches. As DNA, the CDR3 is TGTGCCAGCAGTGCCCGACAGGGGGGCCTTGACGAGCAGTACTTC. Its translation: CASSARQGGLDEQYF. Using reference TRBV28 and TRBJ2-7 for the parts outside the CDR3, the full variable domain is DVKVTQSSRYLVKRTGEKVFLECVQDMDHENMFWYRQDPGLGLRLIYFSYDVKMKEKGDIPEGYSVSREKKERFSLILESASTNQTSMYLCASSARQGGLDEQYFGPGTRLTVT.